The 29 T cell receptor beta chains in this list originate from one sample, sequenced in a study of blood T cell repertoires in COVID-19. TCRdb's copy holds only in-frame clones and misses some; the assay was immunoSEQ multiplex PCR. The sample includes under 350,000 clones, around 89% of them seen just once. The sample taken for sequencing was peripheral blood. Receptors were obtained from a man aged 40-50 years with acute or convalescent COVID-19.

The chain joins TRBV5-1 to TRBJ2-5, with a weak D call TRBD1 (6 bases). There are 15 residues in the CDR3. The germline CDR1 and CDR2 sequences are SGHRS and YFSETQ. Trimming pared 4 bases from V and 2 bases from J, leaving 15 bases between. Here the CDR3 reads CASSPDRLGQETQYF. In DNA, the CDR3 is TGCGCCAGCAGCCCTGACAGGCTAGGGCAAGAGACCCAGTACTTC.

The rearrangement uses TRBV12-5 and TRBJ1-2; D may be TRBD1 (5 bases). The CDR3 length is 14 residues. The V gene's germline CDR1 is LGHNT and CDR2 FRNRAP. Trimming took 5 bases from V and 4 from J, leaving 14 bases between them. This CDR3 reads CASGDQGTGYGYTF. CDR3 bases: TGTGCTAGTGGTGACCAGGGCACCGGCTATGGCTACACCTTC.

This rearrangement joins TRBV3-1 (or the pseudogene TRBV3-2) to TRBJ2-3; 8 bases agree with TRBD1. Germline trimming cut 4 bases from V and 2 bases from J; bases unmatched to any gene: 8. This CDR3 has 16 residues. The germline gives CDR1 LGHDT, CDR2 YNNKEL (reference sequence). The CDR3 loop reads CASSPPGTGLTDTQYF. CDR3 DNA sequence: TGTGCCAGCAGCCCCCCCGGGACAGGACTCACAGATACGCAGTATTTT.

The V gene is TRBV3-1 (or the pseudogene TRBV3-2), the J gene TRBJ1-1, with D unclear. Trimming took 4 bases from V and 1 from J, leaving 7 bases between them. In germline, CDR1 is LGHDT, CDR2 YNNKEL (reference sequence). The CDR3 length is 13 residues. The CDR3 DNA is TGTGCCAGCAGCCCCCTAGCGAACACTGAAGCTTTCTTT. Protein sequence: CASSPLANTEAFF.

This clone was seen a handful of times. This rearrangement joins TRBV7-2 to TRBJ2-7; the match to TRBD1 covers 7 bases. CDR3 size: 15 residues. Germline CDR1 reads SGHTA; CDR2 reads FQGNSA. The V gene end was trimmed by 4 bases and the J gene end by 2 bases; junction bases not matched to a gene: 8. In DNA form, the CDR3 reads TGTGCCAGCAGCTCGCCTGACAGGGCGACCTACGAGCAGTACTTC. It translates to CASSSPDRATYEQYF.

The rearrangement uses TRBV2 and TRBJ1-3, with no clear D. V was shortened by 0 bases and J by 0 bases, with 9 bases between the two germline ends. The CDR3 totals 16 residues. The germline V gene encodes CDR1 SNHLY and CDR2 FYNNEI. The CDR3 is CASSEAAPGSGNTIYF. The CDR3 coding sequence is TGTGCCAGCAGTGAAGCGGCCCCGGGCTCTGGAAACACCATATATTTT.

This chain joins TRBV29-1 and TRBJ2-2, with 10 nucleotides matching TRBD2. CDR3 size: 16 residues. The trim removed 4 bases at V and 2 bases at J, leaving 7 bases unmatched. In germline, CDR1 is SQVTM, CDR2 ANQGSEA. This CDR3 is CSVVAGGKTNTGELFF. CDR3 nucleotide sequence: TGCAGCGTTGTAGCGGGGGGAAAGACTAACACCGGGGAGCTGTTTTTT.

This clone showed up just once. Other nucleotide sequences in the sample specify the same CDR3. The chain links TRBV7-9 to TRBJ1-1; D not certain. CDR3 length: 13 residues. Trimming shortened V by 2 bases and J by 3 bases, and 7 bases separated the two germline ends. The V gene's germline CDR1 is SEHNR and CDR2 FQNEAQ (reference sequence). CDR3: CASSLTGDTEAFF. The CDR3 DNA is TGTGCCAGCAGCTTAACGGGTGACACTGAAGCTTTCTTT.

CDR3 bases: TGTGCCAGCAGCTTAGCCCCGCACAGCACCCTCCACTTT. This codes for CASSLAPHSTLHF. V usage is TRBV11-2 and J usage is TRBJ1-6; no reliable D call. The V end was cut by 1 base, the J end by 14 bases, with 12 bases between. CDR3 length equals 13 residues. CDR1 and CDR2 (germline): SGHAT, FQNNGV.

V is TRBV19 and J is TRBJ1-4, with 7 bases fitting TRBD1. Germline CDR1 is LNHDA and CDR2 is SQIVND (reference sequence). The J segment lost 8 bases and the V segment lost 6 bases, leaving 15 bases of the junction unmatched. The CDR3 contains 16 residues. In nucleotides, the CDR3 is TGTGCCAGTAGCGCCGGGACAGCGCGGGCGTGGGAAAAACTGTTTTTT. Protein: CASSAGTARAWEKLFF.

This sequence joins TRBV6-5 and TRBJ1-2, with 9 bases fitting TRBD1. CDR3 size: 11 residues. Per germline, CDR1 MNHEY and CDR2 SVGAGI. After removal of 5 bases from V and 8 bases from J, the junction contained 0 bases not matched to a gene. The CDR3 region is CASSTGGGYTF. The CDR3 coding sequence is TGTGCCAGCAGTACAGGGGGCGGCTACACCTTC.

This chain uses TRBV3-1 (or the pseudogene TRBV3-2) with TRBJ1-1, with TRBD1 identical over 7 bases. This CDR3 region has 14 residues. V gave up 2 bases and J gave up 4 bases; unmatched junction bases: 4. Germline V gene data show CDR1 as LGHDT and CDR2 as YNNKEL (reference sequence). CDR3 amino acids: CASSQSTGFTEAFF. The CDR3 nucleotides are TGTGCCAGCAGCCAATCGACAGGGTTCACTGAAGCTTTCTTT.

CDR3 nucleotides: TGCGCCAGCAGCTACCCGGGACAGGGGGCGAGGGCTTTCTTT. The encoded protein is CASSYPGQGARAFF. J is TRBJ1-1 and V is TRBV4-1; 12 nucleotides match TRBD1. Trimming cost V 5 bases and J 11 bases; bases outside gene matches: 9. This CDR3 is built from 14 residues. Germline CDR1 MGHRA, CDR2 YSYEKL.

The chain recombines TRBV19 with TRBJ2-3, with 10 bases matching TRBD1. V shed 4 bases, J shed 4 bases, and the junction held 8 bases outside the gene matches. Per germline, CDR1 LNHDA and CDR2 SQIVND (reference sequence). This CDR3 has 16 residues. CDR3 sequence reads: CASSTGTGVGPDTQYF. The CDR3 region has the DNA TGTGCCAGTAGTACAGGGACAGGGGTTGGCCCAGATACGCAGTATTTT.

The V call is TRBV5-5, the J call TRBJ2-1, with TRBD1 as a possible D gene (5 bases). V was shortened by 2 bases and J by 9 bases, with 12 bases between the two germline ends. The CDR3 is made up of 13 amino acids. Germline V gene sequence: CDR1 SGHKS, CDR2 YYEKEE (reference sequence). CDR3 in DNA: TGTGCCAGCAGCTTAGTGACAGTGAGTGAGCAGTTCTTC. Translating gives CASSLVTVSEQFF.

The J gene is TRBJ1-1, the V gene TRBV6-5; no clear D gene. V was shortened by 7 bases and J by 4 bases, with 16 bases between the two germline ends. CDR1 is MNHEY and CDR2 is SVGAGI in the germline V gene. The CDR3 length is 14 residues. The DNA for the CDR3 is TGTGCCAGCACCCCGAAAAGGGCGGGCACTGAAGCTTTCTTT. The encoded protein is CASTPKRAGTEAFF.

This chain connects TRBV13 to TRBJ1-1; D is ambiguous. Per germline, CDR1 PRHDT and CDR2 FYEKMQ (reference sequence). The CDR3 covers 15 residues. V was shortened by 4 bases and J by 3 bases, with 15 bases between the two germline ends. The CDR3: CASSSEIRGDTEAFF. CDR3 sequence (DNA): TGTGCCAGCAGCTCAGAGATACGCGGGGACACTGAAGCTTTCTTT.

This clone was counted a single time. An end of the junction differs from the germline gene, which may be a read error. V gene TRBV11-3 combines with J gene TRBJ2-2; D is ambiguous. The CDR3 runs to 15 residues. Per germline, CDR1 SGHNT and CDR2 YENEEA. This CDR3 reads CASSLGEPNTGELFF. Written as DNA, the CDR3 is TGTGCCAGCAGTTTAGGAGAACCGAACACCGGGGAGCTGTTTTTT.

As to this clone: The identical CDR3 is also encoded by other nucleotide sequences in the sample. The rearrangement links TRBV5-4 to TRBJ2-1, with D unresolved. Trimming took 0 bases from V and 7 from J, leaving 5 bases between them. Germline V gene lookup returns CDR1 SGHNT and CDR2 YYREEE (reference sequence). The CDR3 spans 12 residues. CDR3 in amino acids: CASSLDWNEQFF. CDR3 coding DNA: TGTGCCAGCAGCTTGGACTGGAATGAGCAGTTCTTC. The entire variable domain, with the rest obtained from reference TRBV5-4 and TRBJ2-1, is as follows: ETGVTQSPTHLIKTRGQQVTLRCSSQSGHNTVSWYQQALGQGPQFIFQYYREEENGRGNFPPRFSGLQFPNYSSELNVNALELDDSALYLCASSLDWNEQFFGPGTRLTVL.

The chain couples TRBV18 to TRBJ2-3; no firm D call. CDR3 size: 12 residues. In germline, CDR1 is KGHSH, CDR2 LQKENI. The V gene lost 2 bases and the J gene lost 4 bases, with 4 bases spanning the gap. CDR3 DNA: TGTGCCAGCTCACCAGGAGCAGATACGCAGTATTTT. It is translated as CASSPGADTQYF.

For the CDR3, the DNA is TGTGCCAGTAGTATGGGGCAGGGGGCGGGCGCCGGGGAGCTGTTTTTT. Residues: CASSMGQGAGAGELFF. The J gene is TRBJ2-2, the V gene TRBV19; TRBD1 matches at 8 bases. J gave up 6 bases and V 3 bases, and 9 bases lay outside the gene matches. Looked up from germline, CDR1 is LNHDA and CDR2 is SQIVND (reference sequence). There are 16 residues in the CDR3.

The V gene is TRBV6-5, the J gene TRBJ1-2, with TRBD1 matching over 7 bases. This CDR3 region has 15 residues. CDR1 MNHEY and CDR2 SVGAGI come from the germline V gene. V dropped 2 bases and J dropped 4; count of bases not matched to a gene: 7. The CDR3 bases are TGTGCCAGCAGTTACCAAGGGACAGTTAGCTATGGCTACACCTTC. This gives the protein CASSYQGTVSYGYTF.

The V call is TRBV29-1, the J call TRBJ2-1; 15 bases align to TRBD2. After removal of 3 bases from V and 4 bases from J, the junction contained 7 bases not matched to a gene. Looked up from germline, CDR1 is SQVTM and CDR2 is ANQGSEA. The CDR3 has 17 amino acids. The DNA of the CDR3 is TGCAGCGTTGAGGGACTAGCGGGGGGCCGAGATTACAATGAGCAGTTCTTC. It specifies CSVEGLAGGRDYNEQFF.

This chain links TRBV14 with TRBJ1-4; 10 bases line up with TRBD1. The CDR3 is made up of 15 amino acids. V shed 4 bases, J shed 6 bases, and the junction held 5 bases outside the gene matches. Germline CDR1 is SGHDN and CDR2 is FVKESK. The chain's CDR3 is CASSPQGQGHEKLFF. The CDR3 coding sequence is TGTGCCAGCAGCCCACAGGGACAGGGGCATGAAAAACTGTTTTTT.

The V and J genes are TRBV10-3 and TRBJ2-1, with 9 positions matching TRBD1. Germline CDR1 reads ENHRY; CDR2 reads SYGVKD. CDR3 size: 15 residues. The V gene end was trimmed by 2 bases and the J gene end by 7 bases; junction bases not matched to a gene: 6. The CDR3 reads CAISERTGAGNEQFF. In DNA form, the CDR3 reads TGTGCCATCAGTGAGCGGACAGGGGCGGGGAATGAGCAGTTCTTC.

This clone was found once. The CDR3, as DNA: TGTGCCAGCAGTACGGACAGGGGACAGCCCCAGCATTTT. This encodes CASSTDRGQPQHF. The chain employs TRBV12-3 or TRBV12-4 and TRBJ1-5; 9 bases are shared with TRBD1. CDR3 length: 13 residues. The V and J ends lost 5 bases and 7 bases, in that order; junction bases with no gene match: 3.

This clone has only one observation. The chain joins TRBV9 to TRBJ2-3; 7 bases map to TRBD2. The CDR3 consists of 15 residues. CDR1 and CDR2 (germline): SGDLS, YYNGEE. The trim removed 3 bases at V and 0 bases at J, leaving 4 bases unmatched. The CDR3 DNA reads TGTGCCAGCAGCGCTAGCGGAGTTAGCACAGATACGCAGTATTTT. Translated: CASSASGVSTDTQYF.

The rearrangement links TRBV11-2 to TRBJ2-7; 13 positions agree with TRBD2. Trimming at V came to 5 bases and at J to 6 bases, leaving 4 bases not matched to a gene. This CDR3 is 14 amino acids long. From germline, CDR1 is SGHAT and CDR2 FQNNGV. CDR3 in amino acids: CASSTSGGVGEQYF. CDR3 nucleotide sequence: TGTGCCAGCAGCACTAGCGGGGGGGTTGGCGAGCAGTACTTC.

This chain joins TRBV2 and TRBJ1-1; a possible D gene is TRBD1 (6 bases). Germline values: CDR1 SNHLY, CDR2 FYNNEI. The V gene lost 5 bases and the J gene lost 0 bases, with 10 bases spanning the gap. The CDR3 extends over 14 amino acids. CDR3 residues: CASSLQGVNTEAFF. The DNA of the CDR3 is TGTGCCAGCAGTTTACAGGGAGTGAACACTGAAGCTTTCTTT.